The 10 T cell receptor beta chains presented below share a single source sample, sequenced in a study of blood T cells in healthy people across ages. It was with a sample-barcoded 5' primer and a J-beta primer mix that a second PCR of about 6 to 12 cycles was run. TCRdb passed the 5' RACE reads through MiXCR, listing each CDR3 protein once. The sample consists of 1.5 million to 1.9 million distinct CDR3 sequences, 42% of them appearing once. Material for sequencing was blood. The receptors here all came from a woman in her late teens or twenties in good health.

The CDR3 DNA reads TGTGCCAGCAGATCAGACAGGGGGCGAATGAATGAGCAGTACTTC. Translated, it gives CASRSDRGRMNEQYF. The V call is TRBV6-6, the J call TRBJ2-5; 10 bases agree with TRBD1. Looked up from germline, CDR1 is MNHNY and CDR2 is SVGAGI (reference sequence). V gave up 6 bases and J gave up 11 bases; unmatched junction bases: 15. CDR3 size: 15 residues.

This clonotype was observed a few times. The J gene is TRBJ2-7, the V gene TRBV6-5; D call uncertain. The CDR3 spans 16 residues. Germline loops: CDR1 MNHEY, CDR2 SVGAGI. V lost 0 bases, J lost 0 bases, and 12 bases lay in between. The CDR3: CASSYSTHQSSYEQYF. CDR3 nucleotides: TGTGCCAGCAGTTACTCGACACATCAGAGCTCCTACGAGCAGTACTTC.

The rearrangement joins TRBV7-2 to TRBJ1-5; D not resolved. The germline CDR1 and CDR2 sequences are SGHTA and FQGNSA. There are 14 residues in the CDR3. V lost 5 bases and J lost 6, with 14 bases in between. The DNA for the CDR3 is TGTGCCAGCAGCCGATCGGGGAATAGTCAGCCCCAGCATTTT. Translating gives CASSRSGNSQPQHF.

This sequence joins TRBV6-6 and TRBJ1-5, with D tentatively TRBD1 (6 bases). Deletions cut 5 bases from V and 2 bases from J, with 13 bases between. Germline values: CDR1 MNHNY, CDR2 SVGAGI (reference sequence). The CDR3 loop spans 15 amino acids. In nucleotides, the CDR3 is TGTGCCAGCAGTCCTCAAAACAGGGGCAATCAGCCCCAGCATTTT. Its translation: CASSPQNRGNQPQHF.

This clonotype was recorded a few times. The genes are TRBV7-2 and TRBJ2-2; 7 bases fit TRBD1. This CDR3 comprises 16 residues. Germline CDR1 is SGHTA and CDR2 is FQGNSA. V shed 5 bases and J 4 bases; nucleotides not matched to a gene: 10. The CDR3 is CASSTALGTVTGELFF. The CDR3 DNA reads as TGTGCCAGCAGCACCGCCCTGGGGACAGTCACCGGGGAGCTGTTTTTT.

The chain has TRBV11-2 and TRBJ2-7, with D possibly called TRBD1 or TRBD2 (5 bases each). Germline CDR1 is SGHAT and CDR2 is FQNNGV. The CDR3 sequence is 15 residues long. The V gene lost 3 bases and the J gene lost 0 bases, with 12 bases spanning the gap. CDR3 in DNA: TGTGCCAGCAGCTTTTGGGGGTCCTTCTCCTACGAGCAGTACTTC. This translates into CASSFWGSFSYEQYF.

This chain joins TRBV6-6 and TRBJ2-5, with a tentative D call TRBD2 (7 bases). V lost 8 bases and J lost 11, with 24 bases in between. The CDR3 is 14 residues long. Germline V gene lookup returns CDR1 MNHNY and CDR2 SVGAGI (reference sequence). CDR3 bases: TGTGCCAGCGGGCAGGGGAGGGGGTACAATGAGCAGTACTTC. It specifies CASGQGRGYNEQYF.

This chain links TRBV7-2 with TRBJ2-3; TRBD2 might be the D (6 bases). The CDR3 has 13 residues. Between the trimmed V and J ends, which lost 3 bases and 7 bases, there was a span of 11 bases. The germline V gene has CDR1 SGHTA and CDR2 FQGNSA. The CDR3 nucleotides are TGTGCCAGCAGCTTCCGGAGGGCTAATACGCAGTATTTT. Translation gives CASSFRRANTQYF. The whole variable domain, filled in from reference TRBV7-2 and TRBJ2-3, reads GAGVSQSPSNKVTEKGKDVELRCDPISGHTALYWYRQSLGQGLEFLIYFQGNSAPDKSGLPSDRFSAERTGGSVSTLTIQRTQQEDSAVYLCASSFRRANTQYFGPGTRLTVL.

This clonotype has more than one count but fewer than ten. CDR3 nucleotides: TGTGCCAGCAGCCAAGATCGAGGAAGGCTAGCGGAGAGCTCCTACGAGCAGTACTTC. It translates to CASSQDRGRLAESSYEQYF. The chain carries TRBV3-1 and TRBJ2-7; 7 bases match TRBD2. This CDR3 has 19 amino acids. Looked up from germline, CDR1 is LGHDT and CDR2 is YNNKEL (reference sequence). V was pared by 0 bases and J by 0 bases, with 14 bases of the junction left unmatched.

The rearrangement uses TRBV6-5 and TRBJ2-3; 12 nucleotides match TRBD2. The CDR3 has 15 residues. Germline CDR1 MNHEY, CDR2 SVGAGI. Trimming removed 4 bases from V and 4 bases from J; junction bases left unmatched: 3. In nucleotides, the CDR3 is TGTGCCAGCAGTTCCGGACTAGCGGGATCAGATACGCAGTATTTT. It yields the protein CASSSGLAGSDTQYF.